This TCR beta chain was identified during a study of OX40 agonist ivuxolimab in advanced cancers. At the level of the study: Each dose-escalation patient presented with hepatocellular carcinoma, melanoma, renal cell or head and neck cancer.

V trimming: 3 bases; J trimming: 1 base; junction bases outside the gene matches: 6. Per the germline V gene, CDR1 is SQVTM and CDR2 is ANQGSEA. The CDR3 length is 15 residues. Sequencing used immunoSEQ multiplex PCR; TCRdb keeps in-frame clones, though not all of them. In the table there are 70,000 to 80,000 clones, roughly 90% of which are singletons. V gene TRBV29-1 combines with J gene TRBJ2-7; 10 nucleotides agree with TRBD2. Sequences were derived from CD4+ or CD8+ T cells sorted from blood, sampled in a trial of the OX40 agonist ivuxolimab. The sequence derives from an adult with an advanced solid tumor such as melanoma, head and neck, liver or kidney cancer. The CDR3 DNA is TGCAGCGTTGATTCCCAGCGGGAGGGATCCTACGAGCAGTACTTC. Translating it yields CSVDSQREGSYEQYF.